Shown below are 20 T cell receptor beta chains from a single sample sequenced in a study of cytomegalovirus exposure and HLA in healthy donors. Clones were read by immunoSEQ multiplex PCR, and TCRdb kept only the in-frame ones, dropping some. The sample lists 250,000 or so clones, about 90% occurring once. Sequencing was done on a sample of PBMCs. The receptors come from a man younger than 35 in good health and CMV-seropositive.

This rearrangement joins TRBV7-9 to TRBJ1-4; D remains ambiguous. The V end lost 1 base, the J end lost 0 bases, and 9 bases lay between the germline ends. The CDR3 sequence is 16 residues long. Germline V gives CDR1 SEHNR, CDR2 FQNEAQ (reference sequence). CDR3 in DNA: TGTGCCAGCAGCTTAGATTTGCGGGCAACTAATGAAAAACTGTTTTTT. Its protein is CASSLDLRATNEKLFF. Full variable domain (missing parts from reference TRBV7-9 and TRBJ1-4): DTGVSQNPRHKITKRGQNVTFRCDPISEHNRLYWYRQTLGQGPEFLTYFQNEAQLEKSRLLSDRFSAERPKGSFSTLEIQRTEQGDSAMYLCASSLDLRATNEKLFFGSGTQLSVL.

J is TRBJ2-4 and V is TRBV10-1, with a tentative D call TRBD2 (6 bases). The CDR3 length is 17 residues. Trimming stripped 6 bases from V and 2 bases from J, with 20 bases between. Per the germline V gene, CDR1 is WNHNN and CDR2 is SYGVQD (reference sequence). In nucleotides, the CDR3 is TGCGCCAGCAGCGACGGGGAGGCCAGTGGGTCCAAAAACATTCAGTACTTC. Translating it yields CASSDGEASGSKNIQYF.

The chain employs TRBV29-1 and TRBJ2-1; D ambiguous. The CDR3 length is 13 residues. In germline, CDR1 is SQVTM, CDR2 ANQGSEA. V lost 5 bases and J 0 bases, leaving 8 bases between the germline ends. Here the CDR3 DNA reads TGCAGCGTTCGAGAGAGCTCCTACAATGAGCAGTTCTTC. This gives the protein CSVRESSYNEQFF.

This clone was observed a few times. CDR3 loop: CASSPGTSGAYEQYF. In nucleotides, the CDR3 is TGTGCCAGCAGCCCGGGGACTAGCGGGGCCTACGAGCAGTACTTC. The chain employs TRBV7-3 and TRBJ2-7; 13 nucleotides align to TRBD2. The CDR3 has 15 amino acids. The ends lost 5 bases at V and 2 bases at J; junction bases unmatched: 3. In germline, CDR1 is SGHTA, CDR2 FQGTGA.

This rearrangement joins TRBV4-2 to TRBJ2-7; tentative D call: TRBD2 (6 bases). CDR3 size: 13 residues. Germline CDR1 and CDR2: LGHNA and YNFKEQ. V lost 3 bases and J 3 bases, leaving 9 bases between the germline ends. This chain's CDR3 is CASSHSGDYEQYF. CDR3 coding DNA: TGTGCCAGCAGCCACTCGGGGGACTACGAGCAGTACTTC.

This chain uses TRBV4-2 with TRBJ2-7, with 12 bases identical to TRBD1. J was trimmed by 1 base and V by 3 bases; bases with no gene match: 7. The CDR3 contains 17 residues. CDR1 and CDR2 (germline): LGHNA, YNFKEQ. CDR3 in DNA: TGTGCCAGCAGCCAGAGCTGGGACAGGGGGCTTTCCTACGAGCAGTACTTC. This translates into CASSQSWDRGLSYEQYF.

This chain joins TRBV28 and TRBJ2-3; D possibly uses TRBD1 or TRBD2 (6 bases each). The V and J ends lost 6 bases and 3 bases respectively, with 19 bases between them. Germline V gene lookup returns CDR1 MDHEN and CDR2 SYDVKM. This CDR3 spans 16 amino acids. In nucleotides, the CDR3 is TGTGCCAGCAGCCTGGGGCGGAGGGGGTTGACAGATACGCAGTATTTT. Amino acids: CASSLGRRGLTDTQYF.

The J gene is TRBJ2-7, the V gene TRBV4-1, with TRBD1 matching over 9 bases. V gave up 4 bases and J gave up 2 bases; unmatched junction bases: 9. Germline CDR1 MGHRA, CDR2 YSYEKL. This CDR3 has 16 amino acids. CDR3 sequence (DNA): TGCGCCAGCAGCCTCGGGGACAGGGATCTTGCCTACGAGCAGTACTTC. It translates to CASSLGDRDLAYEQYF.

In this sample, this clone turned up a few times. The chain has TRBV2 and TRBJ2-7; D uncertain. The CDR3 covers 11 residues. V was cut by 5 bases and J by 2 bases, with 4 bases left in between. Germline values: CDR1 SNHLY, CDR2 FYNNEI. CDR3 sequence reads: CASSLAYEQYF. CDR3 nucleotides: TGTGCCAGCAGTTTAGCCTACGAGCAGTACTTC.

The gene calls are TRBV7-9 and TRBJ1-2; no reliable D call. The V gene's germline CDR1 is SEHNR and CDR2 FQNEAQ (reference sequence). The CDR3 has 16 amino acids. Trimming cost V 2 bases and J 2 bases, with 15 bases left between them. CDR3 nucleotide sequence: TGTGCCAGCAGCTTAAGAGCCGGCCCGGCCAACTATGGCTACACCTTC. Translated, it gives CASSLRAGPANYGYTF.

This chain connects TRBV6-5 to TRBJ2-5, with TRBD2 as a possible D gene (5 bases). Looked up from germline, CDR1 is MNHEY and CDR2 is SVGAGI. Trimming stripped 2 bases from V and 5 bases from J, with 6 bases between. CDR3 size: 12 residues. The CDR3 DNA is TGTGCCAGCAGTTACACGGGGGAGACCCAGTACTTC. Amino acid sequence: CASSYTGETQYF.

The CDR3 sequence is CASSADRGLNTGELFF. DNA of the CDR3: TGTGCCAGCAGCGCGGACAGGGGGCTAAACACCGGGGAGCTGTTTTTT. V gene TRBV11-2 combines with J gene TRBJ2-2; the match to TRBD1 covers 11 bases. Germline V lookup: CDR1 SGHAT, CDR2 FQNNGV. Trimming took 5 bases from V and 2 from J; bases not matched to a gene: 4. CDR3 length: 16 amino acids.

The rearrangement uses TRBV6-5 and TRBJ2-7, with TRBD1 as a possible D gene (6 bases). V was pared by 6 bases and J by 2 bases, with 14 bases between. The CDR3 extends over 14 amino acids. In germline, CDR1 is MNHEY, CDR2 SVGAGI. CDR3: CASRRPGQPYEQYF. The CDR3 bases are TGTGCCAGCAGGCGACCGGGACAACCCTACGAGCAGTACTTC.

The chain recombines TRBV5-6 with TRBJ1-1; D remains unclear. Germline CDR1 is SGHDT and CDR2 is YYEEEE. There are 13 residues in the CDR3. V was shortened by 3 bases and J by 5 bases, with 11 bases between the two germline ends. CDR3 nucleotides: TGTGCCAGCAGCTCCCTTGGAACGACTGAAGCTTTCTTT. Protein product: CASSSLGTTEAFF.

This clone was observed once. The V call is TRBV6-4, the J call TRBJ1-5; D is ambiguous. Germline assignment: CDR1 MRHNA and CDR2 SNTAGT. The ends were cut back, 5 bases at V and 10 bases at J, with 18 bases in the middle. The CDR3 contains 14 residues. Here the CDR3 reads CASSPGSGISPQHF. In nucleotides, the CDR3 is TGTGCCAGCAGTCCGGGATCAGGAATCAGCCCCCAGCATTTT.

This chain joins TRBV27 and TRBJ2-5, with TRBD2 identical over 12 bases. The CDR3 sequence is 17 residues long. Germline assignment: CDR1 MNHEY and CDR2 SMNVEV (reference sequence). J lost 4 bases, V lost 8 bases, and 14 bases had no gene match. The CDR3 DNA reads TGTGCCAGCGGTGAGGCGCTAGCGGGAGGGGGAGGAGAGACCCAGTACTTC. Translation: CASGEALAGGGGETQYF.

The J gene is TRBJ1-5, the V gene TRBV15; D uncertain. The CDR3 sequence is 12 residues long. Germline V gene data show CDR1 as LNHNV and CDR2 as YYDKDF (reference sequence). Trimming left V 5 bases short and J 6 bases short, with 8 bases between. The CDR3 loop reads CATSRWGQPQHF. DNA for the CDR3: TGTGCCACCAGCCGATGGGGTCAGCCCCAGCATTTT.

Comments on this clone: The conserved final phenylalanine or tryptophan is absent from the CDR3, which likely points to a read error. The DNA is omitted, as the CDR3 cannot be located on it reliably, and the CDR3 follows TCRdb's listing. The chain employs TRBV27 and TRBJ1-3; the table's D call, TRBD1, has no DNA check behind it. The CDR3 contains 11 residues when both ends are counted. Germline lookup yields CDR1 MNHEY and CDR2 SMNVEV (reference sequence). The chain's CDR3 is CASSSGQGVVD.

This sequence joins TRBV5-1 and TRBJ1-1; D may be TRBD1 (6 bases). The germline V gene has CDR1 SGHRS and CDR2 YFSETQ. The CDR3 is 13 amino acids. V shed 1 base and J shed 8 bases, with 12 bases lying between them. CDR3: CASSLQGRGEAFF. For the CDR3, the DNA is TGCGCCAGCAGCTTGCAGGGGCGCGGGGAAGCTTTCTTT.

The V and J genes are TRBV30 and TRBJ2-2, with TRBD1 matching 10 bases. Germline CDR1 is GTSNPN and CDR2 is SVGIG (reference sequence). Trimming cost V 3 bases and J 7 bases; bases outside gene matches: 8. There are 15 residues in the CDR3. CDR3 protein: CAWSGTGADVGELFF. In DNA, the CDR3 is TGTGCCTGGAGCGGGACAGGGGCGGATGTCGGGGAGCTGTTTTTT.